The 3 T cell receptor beta chains listed next were all sequenced from one sample in a study of shared clonotypes between healthy human individuals. Naivety among CD8 cells was defined by CD45RO negativity and positive CCR7 selection, thereby excluding terminally differentiated effector memory CD45RA+ cells. Using immunoSEQ multiplex PCR, the repertoire was profiled, and TCRdb retains in-frame clones only, with some absent. The table has around 2,000,000 clones, around 96% seen once. Sequencing used naive CD8+ T cells sorted from blood. The receptors were gathered from a man aged 18-30 years in good health.

This chain connects TRBV7-9 to TRBJ1-2; D perhaps matches TRBD1 (5 bases). The CDR3 is 16 residues long. Trimming removed 1 base from V and 0 bases from J, with 12 bases in between. The germline V gene encodes CDR1 SEHNR and CDR2 FQNEAQ (reference sequence). CDR3 nucleotide sequence: TGTGCCAGCAGCTTAGTAGGGGAATTAGCTAACTATGGCTACACCTTC. This sequence encodes CASSLVGELANYGYTF.

The rearrangement uses TRBV30 and TRBJ1-2; no clear D. This CDR3 has 12 amino acids. Germline V gene lookup returns CDR1 GTSNPN and CDR2 SVGIG (reference sequence). V was shortened by 2 bases and J by 4 bases, with 8 bases between the two germline ends. This CDR3 is CAWSSGGYGYTF. The CDR3 DNA reads as TGTGCCTGGAGTTCCGGAGGCTATGGCTACACCTTC.

V and J are TRBV7-2 and TRBJ1-6; TRBD1 matches 8 bases. Germline V gene data show CDR1 as SGHTA and CDR2 as FQGNSA. The V gene end was trimmed by 5 bases and the J gene end by 7 bases; junction bases not matched to a gene: 16. The CDR3 length is 18 residues. CDR3 bases: TGTGCCAGCAGCGCCGGAGCCCTAGGACAGGGTGTCAATTCACCCCTCCACTTT. Protein product: CASSAGALGQGVNSPLHF.